A single TCR beta chain is shown here with its context. Antigen unknown. Trimming cost V 5 bases and J 8 bases; bases outside gene matches: 6. CDR3 length: 15 residues. CDR1 is MDHEN, CDR2 SYDVKM, per germline. This sample was included in a study of cytomegalovirus exposure and HLA in healthy donors. Study-wide findings and caveats: The CMV antigen specificity of a few CMV-associated chains was confirmed through in vitro analysis. A likely sequencing artifact accounted for one observed cluster of highly shared sequence variants.

The PCR had 60 Vbeta and 13 Jbeta primers. The protocol was immunoSEQ multiplex PCR, while the TCRdb copy is restricted to in-frame clones and leaves out a portion. The sample records 90,000 to 100,000 clones, 82% being singletons. What was sequenced was PBMCs. The chain combines TRBV28 with TRBJ2-2; 12 bases agree with TRBD2. The sequence derives from a man aged 50 to 60 in good health and CMV-seronegative. The CDR3 is CASSPHGLAGGELFF. CDR3 DNA sequence: TGTGCCAGCAGTCCCCATGGACTAGCGGGAGGGGAGCTGTTTTTT.